What follows describes a single T cell receptor beta chain. The ends were cut back, 3 bases at V and 6 bases at J, with 14 bases in the middle. The CDR3 is 14 residues long. Germline CDR1 SGHTA, CDR2 FQGNSA. The sample is drawn from a study of blood T cells in healthy people across ages. It was with a sample-barcoded 5' primer and a J-beta primer mix that a second PCR of roughly 6 to 12 cycles was run. TCRdb independently ran MiXCR on the 5' RACE reads; one entry per CDR3 protein. The table shows 1.5 million to 2 million distinct CDR3 sequences, with roughly two fifths occurring only once. Sequences were obtained from blood. This sequence was found in a human donor in good health. The chain recombines TRBV7-2 with TRBJ1-2, with D possibly TRBD1 on 6 matching bases. This CDR3 is CASSFWTEPDGYTF. CDR3 sequence (DNA): TGTGCCAGCAGCTTTTGGACAGAGCCGGATGGCTACACCTTC.